This TCR beta chain is from a study of OX40 agonist ivuxolimab in advanced cancers. On the study more broadly: Under the entry rules, prior anti-PD-1, anti-PD-L1 or anti-CTLA-4 therapy was allowed, and roughly 43% had some.

Assay: immunoSEQ multiplex PCR; the TCRdb copy retains only in-frame clones and omits some. The data contain around 30,000 clones, over 75% of them singletons. J was trimmed by 1 base and V by 1 base; bases with no gene match: 7. This CDR3 is 16 amino acids long. CDR1 and CDR2 from the germline V gene are LNHDA and SQIVND (reference sequence). The TCR originated in an adult with an advanced solid tumor such as melanoma, head and neck, liver or kidney cancer. The rearrangement joins TRBV19 to TRBJ2-7, with TRBD2 matching over 7 bases. Sequencing used CD4+ or CD8+ T cells sorted from blood, obtained in a trial of the OX40 agonist ivuxolimab. The CDR3 coding sequence is TGTGCCAGTAGTATAGGGGGAGGGTTAGAGTCCTACGAGCAGTACTTC. It specifies CASSIGGGLESYEQYF.